This section outlines one T cell receptor (beta chain) sequence together with its context. This receptor's antigen is unknown. One base away there is no much larger clone; base qualities are not given. A single peripheral blood draw of around 120 mL on average was collected from each donor into heparinised tubes. A BD FACSAria II was used to sort naive, central memory, regulatory and stem cell-like memory CD4+ T cells with a panel that included CD45RO, CCR7, CD25, CD127, CD95 and CD27. A purity above 95% was achieved for all sorted populations. PBMCs were separated immediately by Lymphoprep density gradient centrifugation and were stained directly, without being cultured. Samples were stained and sorted in pairs, with one healthy donor and one patient per experiment, so that batch effects were minimized. The germline V gene supplies CDR1 ENHRY and CDR2 SYGVKD. Spanning cysteine to phenylalanine, the CDR3 consists of 11 amino acids. Only the CDR3 DNA is retained, 33 bases long and in frame from the first base. Trimming at the junction amounts to 4 bases on V and 2 bases on J, and the germline ends lie 3 bases apart.

The source of the sample is a study of beta chain features in type 1 diabetes (dated by TCRdb to the late 2010s). Background on the whole study: No differences in mean age, gender distribution, total cell number or subset yield were found between patients and healthy donors. Across all samples, almost 110 million sorted cells were examined, and cell number per subset correlated strongly with RNA yield. The study compared TCRB repertoires of sorted circulating CD4+ T cell subsets between recently diagnosed type 1 diabetes patients and matched healthy donors. Regulatory and stem cell-like memory subsets were isolated from only 8 patients and roughly 8 healthy donors, whereas naive and central memory subsets came from all 30 or so donors. Study-wide findings and limitations: Naive, central memory and regulatory TCRB repertoires appeared to be more alike among patients than among healthy donors. In all four CD4+ subsets, TCRB CDR3 length was moderately but significantly shorter in type 1 diabetes patients. At VDJ recombination sites, type 1 diabetes patients had fewer insertions and more deleted nucleotides, which implies abnormalities in thymic rearrangement. Shorter templates might be favored by PCR, yet because patient and control samples were amplified and corrected together, any such skew would affect both groups equally. Because cDNA was sequenced instead of genomic DNA, activated cells with high expression could be over-represented, although the groups did not differ in activation or CD3 levels. Only small numbers of individuals were included in the HLA sub-analyses, which left unresolved whether HLA type had any influence on TCRB rearrangement.

The High Capacity cDNA Reverse Transcription Kit was used to reverse transcribe all of the isolated RNA, meaning that expressed TCRB transcripts were what got sequenced. Naive, central memory and regulatory T cell samples underwent deep immunoSEQ sequencing, averaging about 3.57 million total reads per sample. After sorted cells were lysed in RLT buffer, RNA was extracted with DNase-treated RNeasy Micro or Mini kits, with the choice depending on cell number. To prevent cross-contamination, each cell subset was processed individually, whereas patient and healthy donor samples were processed jointly. TCRB sequences were amplified from cDNA with the immunoSEQ multiplex PCR, producing 87-bp fragments spanning the CDR3 region. Sequencing of the amplicons was done on the Illumina HiSeq platform. Regarding the original processing steps: Synthetic template baselines were used to correct PCR bias computationally, reads within Hamming distance 2 were collapsed together, and singletons that could not be merged were discarded. Reads were aligned to IMGT to assign V, D and J genes, CDR3 length, and insertions or deletions at six rearrangement sites. Within each subset, clonotype counts were normalized to sorted cell number, and only after that were true diversity and Gini coefficients computed with the tcR R package. The overlap coefficient, calculated on TCRB nucleotide sequences, was used to quantify repertoire sharing. As a proxy for the pre-selection repertoire, out-of-frame TCRB sequences from naive cells were analyzed. Sourced from immuneACCESS, this table was stored by TCRdb with only in-frame sequences that have V and J called. A share of the clones is absent; for the studies checked, an unresolved V gene accounts for under half, and the remainder has no known explanation. V, J and clone size reflect that table, while D and trimming were determined from the DNA. The sample contains roughly 500,000 clones, approximately 30% of them found a single time. The ten largest clones take up around 0.065% of the sample.

Input material: naive CD4+ T cells from blood. Per the publication, the cell subset or site label means: true naive CD4+ T cells. The V and J genes are TRBV10-3 and TRBJ2-7, with the D gene too uncertain to name. The sequence was obtained from a man aged 18 to 35 in good health. The CDR3 region has the sequence CAISVAYEQYF. The DNA is as follows: TGTGCCATCAGTGTTGCCTACGAGCAGTACTTC.